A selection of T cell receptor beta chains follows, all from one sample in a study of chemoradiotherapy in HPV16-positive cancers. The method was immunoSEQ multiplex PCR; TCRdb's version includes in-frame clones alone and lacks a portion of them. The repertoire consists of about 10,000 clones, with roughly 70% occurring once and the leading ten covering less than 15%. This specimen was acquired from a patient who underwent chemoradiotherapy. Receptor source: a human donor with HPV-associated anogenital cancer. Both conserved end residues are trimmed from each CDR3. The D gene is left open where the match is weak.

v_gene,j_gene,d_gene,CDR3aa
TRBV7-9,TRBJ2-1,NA,ASSLALAEGDEQF
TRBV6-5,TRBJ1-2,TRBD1,ASSRDRDLSGYT
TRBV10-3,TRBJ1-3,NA,AISDSYSGNTIY
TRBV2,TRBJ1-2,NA,ASSEEGGRLNYGYT
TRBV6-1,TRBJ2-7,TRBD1,ASRRGTGSYEQY
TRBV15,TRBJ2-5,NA,ATSRDLEGGKTQY
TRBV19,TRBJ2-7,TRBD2,ASRGLANEQY
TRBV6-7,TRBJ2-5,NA,ASTAGETQY
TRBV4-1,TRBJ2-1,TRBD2,ASSLTSGGAGEQF
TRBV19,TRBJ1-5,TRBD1,ASTPVWTGGRSNQPQH
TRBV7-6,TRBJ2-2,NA,ASSLSQGSNTGELF
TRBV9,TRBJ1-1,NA,ASSVDTLNTEAF
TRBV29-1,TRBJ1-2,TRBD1,SVEVQGKGGYT
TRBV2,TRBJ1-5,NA,ASSPGNVNQPQH
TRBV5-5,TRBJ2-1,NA,ASSLEDYNEQF
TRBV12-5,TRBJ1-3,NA,ASGLVIGTRGNTIY
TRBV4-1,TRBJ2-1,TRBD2,ASSRTSGGATDEQF
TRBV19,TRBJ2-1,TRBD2,ASTKSGTSGGHTYIEQF
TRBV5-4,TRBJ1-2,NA,ASSLAGQGHT
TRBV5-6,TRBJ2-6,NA,ASSFYRPSGANVLT
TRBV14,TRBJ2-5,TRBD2,ASSPGLAGPGETQY
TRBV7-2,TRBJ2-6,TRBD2,ASLDGRRGSSGANVLT
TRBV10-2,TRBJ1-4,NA,ASSLRQITNEKLF
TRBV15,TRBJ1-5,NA,ATSPWGGVNSNQPQH
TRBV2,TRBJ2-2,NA,ASSENPTARTGLF
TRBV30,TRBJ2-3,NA,AWSVKGGTDTQY
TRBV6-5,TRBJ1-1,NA,ASSYEGTEAF
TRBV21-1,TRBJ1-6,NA,ASSKEGTGNSPLH
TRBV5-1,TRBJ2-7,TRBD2,ASSFGGGAREQY
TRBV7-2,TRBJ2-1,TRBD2,ASSGRGNEQF
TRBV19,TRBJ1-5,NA,ASSGPSPNQPQH
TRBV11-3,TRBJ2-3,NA,ASSLVEDTQY
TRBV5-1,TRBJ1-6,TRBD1,ASSLSGTGDNSPLH
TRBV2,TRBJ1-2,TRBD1,ASSPQGGANYGYT
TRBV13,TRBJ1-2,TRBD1,ATTLAYRGGGNGYT
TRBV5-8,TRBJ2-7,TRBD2,ASSFGLAAPYEQY
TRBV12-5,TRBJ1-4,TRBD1,ASGSGQGHEKLF
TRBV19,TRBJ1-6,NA,ASSLLGRGAYSPLH
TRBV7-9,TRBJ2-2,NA,ASSLGNTGELF
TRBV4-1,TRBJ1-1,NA,ASSLDRNTEAF
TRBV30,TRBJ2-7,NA,AGRRTAYEQY
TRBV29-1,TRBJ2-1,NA,SVAQVNEQF
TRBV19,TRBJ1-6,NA,ASSIIGRNSPLH
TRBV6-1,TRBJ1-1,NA,ASSKVIRDTEAF
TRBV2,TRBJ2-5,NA,ASSQLGSGSQETQY
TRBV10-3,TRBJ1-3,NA,AISGDLGFSGNTIY
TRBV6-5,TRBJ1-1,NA,ASSYSDSSWNTEAF
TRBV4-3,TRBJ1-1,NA,ASSQFTSVNTEAF
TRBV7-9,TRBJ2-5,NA,ASSLPLSPDAKETQY